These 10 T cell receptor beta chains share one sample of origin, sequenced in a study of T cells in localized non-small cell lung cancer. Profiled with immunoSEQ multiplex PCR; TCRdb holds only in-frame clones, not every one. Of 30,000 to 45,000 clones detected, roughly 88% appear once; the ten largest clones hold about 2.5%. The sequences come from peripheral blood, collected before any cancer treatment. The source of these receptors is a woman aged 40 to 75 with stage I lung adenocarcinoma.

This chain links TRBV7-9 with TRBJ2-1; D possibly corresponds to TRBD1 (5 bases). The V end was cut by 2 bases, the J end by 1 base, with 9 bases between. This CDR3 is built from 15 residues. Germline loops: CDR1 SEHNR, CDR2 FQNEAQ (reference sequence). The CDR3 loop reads CASSLRGGSYNEQFF. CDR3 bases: TGTGCCAGCAGCTTAAGGGGCGGATCCTACAATGAGCAGTTCTTC.

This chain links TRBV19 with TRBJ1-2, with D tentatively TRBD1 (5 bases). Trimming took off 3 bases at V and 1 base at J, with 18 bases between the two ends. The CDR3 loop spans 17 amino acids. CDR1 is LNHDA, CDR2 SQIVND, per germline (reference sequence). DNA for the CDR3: TGTGCCAGTAGTATTGGGGGATGGGGCCAGTTTAACTATGGCTACACCTTC. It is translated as CASSIGGWGQFNYGYTF.

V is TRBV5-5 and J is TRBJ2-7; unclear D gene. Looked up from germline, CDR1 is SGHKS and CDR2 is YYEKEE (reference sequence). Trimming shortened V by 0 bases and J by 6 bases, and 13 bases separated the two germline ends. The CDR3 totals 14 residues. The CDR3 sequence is CASSLEGQSLEQYF. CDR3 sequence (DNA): TGTGCCAGCAGCTTGGAAGGGCAGAGCCTCGAGCAGTACTTC.

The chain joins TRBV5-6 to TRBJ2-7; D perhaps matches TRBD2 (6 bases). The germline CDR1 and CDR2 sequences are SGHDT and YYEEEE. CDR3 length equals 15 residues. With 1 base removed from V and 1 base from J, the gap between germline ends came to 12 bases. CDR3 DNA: TGTGCCAGCAGCTTGCCCTGGGACTTATCCTACGAGCAGTACTTC. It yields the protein CASSLPWDLSYEQYF.

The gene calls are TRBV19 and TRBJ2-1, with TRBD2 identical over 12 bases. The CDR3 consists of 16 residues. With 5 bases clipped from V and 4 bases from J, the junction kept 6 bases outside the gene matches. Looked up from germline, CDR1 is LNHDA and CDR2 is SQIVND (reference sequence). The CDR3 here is CASSVLAGGSYNEQFF. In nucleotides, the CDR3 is TGTGCCAGTAGTGTACTAGCGGGAGGTTCATACAATGAGCAGTTCTTC.

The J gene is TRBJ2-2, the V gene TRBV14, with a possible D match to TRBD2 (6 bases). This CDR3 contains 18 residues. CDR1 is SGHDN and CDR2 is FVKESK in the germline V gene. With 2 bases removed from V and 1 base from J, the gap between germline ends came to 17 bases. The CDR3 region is CASSQRLGSFGNTGELFF. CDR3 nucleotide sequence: TGTGCCAGCAGCCAACGACTAGGAAGTTTTGGGAACACCGGGGAGCTGTTTTTT.

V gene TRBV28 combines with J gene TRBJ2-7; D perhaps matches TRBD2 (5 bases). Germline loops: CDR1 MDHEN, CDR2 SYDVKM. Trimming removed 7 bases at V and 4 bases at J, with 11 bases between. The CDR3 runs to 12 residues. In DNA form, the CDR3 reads TGTGCCAGCACCCTCGGCGGGTACGAGCAGTACTTC. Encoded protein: CASTLGGYEQYF.

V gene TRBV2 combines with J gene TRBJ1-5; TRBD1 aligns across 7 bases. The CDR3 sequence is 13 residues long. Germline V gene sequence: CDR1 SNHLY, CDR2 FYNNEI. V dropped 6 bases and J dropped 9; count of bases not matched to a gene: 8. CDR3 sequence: CASRGTVKGPQHF. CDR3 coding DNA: TGTGCCAGCAGGGGGACAGTCAAGGGGCCCCAGCATTTT.

The CDR3 DNA is TGTGCCAGCAGTCCCCCGGACAGAAAGGAGACCCAGTACTTC. It encodes CASSPPDRKETQYF. The V and J genes are TRBV28 and TRBJ2-5, with D possibly matching TRBD1 (6 bases). V lost 5 bases to trimming and J lost 5 bases, with 15 bases between them. The CDR3 contains 14 residues. The V gene's germline CDR1 is MDHEN and CDR2 SYDVKM.

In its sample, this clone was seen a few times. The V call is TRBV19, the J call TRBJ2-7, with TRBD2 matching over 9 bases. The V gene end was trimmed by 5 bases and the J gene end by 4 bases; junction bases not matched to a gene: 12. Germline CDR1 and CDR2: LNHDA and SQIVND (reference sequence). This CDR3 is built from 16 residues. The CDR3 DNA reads TGTGCCAGTAGTCCTCTTGGGCTAGCGGGAATGTACGAGCAGTACTTC. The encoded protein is CASSPLGLAGMYEQYF. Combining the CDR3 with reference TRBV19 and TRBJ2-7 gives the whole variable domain DGGITQSPKYLFRKEGQNVTLSCEQNLNHDAMYWYRQDPGQGLRLIYYSQIVNDFQKGDIAEGYSVSREKKESFPLTVTSAQKNPTAFYLCASSPLGLAGMYEQYFGPGTRLTVT.